This record looks at one TCR delta chain sequence and its context. This specimen comes from a study of gamma-delta T cells after stem cell transplantation. TCRdb processed the RT-PCR reads again with the CATT caller. This sample has some 4,500 delta-chain clones, with about 17% found just once. The CDR3 runs to 19 residues. Looked up from germline, CDR1 is TVYSNPD and CDR2 is GDNSRS (reference sequence). The V end was cut by 3 bases, the J end by 0 bases, with 29 bases between. The sequence was collected from a human donor. It is not recorded whose cells these are; they may come from a transplant donor. Sample: gamma-delta T cells. V usage is TRDV3 and J usage is TRDJ1, with D tentatively TRDD3 (5 bases). The CDR3 DNA is TGTGCCTTCAAATGCCTAGGAGGGGGTAAGGGGCAGTACACCGATAAACTCATCTTT. Its translation: CAFKCLGGGKGQYTDKLIF.